The 16 T cell receptor beta chains given below trace back to one sample, sequenced in a study of post-analysis software for immune sequencing data. Findings of the study overall: A handful of TRBV segments were significantly more frequent in patients than in controls. TRBV5-6, TRBV5-1 and TRBV20-1 were among these segments.

Antigens of these TCRs are unknown. Libraries were made from TCR beta cDNA, and they carried unique molecular identifiers. Via MiXCR, TCRdb re-called the PCR reads, giving one row per CDR3 protein. In the table there are 350,000 to 500,000 distinct CDR3 sequences, about 40% of which are singletons. The sequenced material came from blood. The receptors here all came from a girl aged 2-10 years with multiple sclerosis.

In its sample, this clonotype was seen once. The junction differs from germline at one of its ends, possibly a read error. The chain links TRBV6-2 or TRBV6-3 to TRBJ1-5; no definite D call. CDR3 length equals 15 residues. The germline V gene has CDR1 MNHEY and CDR2 SVGEGT. The CDR3 DNA sequence: TGTGCCAGCAGTTACCGCTCAGTGTTCAATCAGCCTCAGCATTTT. Translating gives CASSYRSVFNQPQHF.

The V and J genes are TRBV3-1 and TRBJ1-2; a possible D gene is TRBD1 (5 bases). Germline CDR1 and CDR2: LGHDT and YNNKEL (reference sequence). Trimming cost V 1 base and J 8 bases, with 11 bases left between them. This CDR3 has 13 amino acids. This chain's CDR3 is CASSQVLRDGYTF. The CDR3 region has the DNA TGTGCCAGCAGCCAAGTTCTGAGGGACGGCTACACCTTC.

The rearrangement uses TRBV27 and TRBJ2-3, with 11 bases that match TRBD1. The CDR3 is 16 amino acids. Germline V gene data show CDR1 as MNHEY and CDR2 as SMNVEV (reference sequence). V shed 3 bases, J shed 1 base, and the junction held 3 bases outside the gene matches. Written as DNA, the CDR3 is TGTGCCAGCAGTTTTCTGGGACAGGGGGGCACAGATACGCAGTATTTT. It is translated as CASSFLGQGGTDTQYF.

This clonotype was counted only a few times. V usage is TRBV4-3 and J usage is TRBJ2-7; D could derive from TRBD1 or TRBD2 (5 bases each). Germline V gene sequence: CDR1 LGHNA, CDR2 YSLEER. This CDR3 has 16 amino acids. The germline V and J ends were trimmed by 1 base and 6 bases, with 19 bases remaining between them. The chain's CDR3 is CASSQVVTGLHIEQYF. DNA for the CDR3: TGCGCCAGCAGCCAAGTTGTGACGGGGCTGCACATCGAGCAGTACTTC.

In its sample, this clonotype was seen once. The CDR3 nucleotides read TGCGCCAGCAGCTTGGGGTCAGGGAACACTGAAGCTTTCTTT. Protein: CASSLGSGNTEAFF. V is TRBV5-1 and J is TRBJ1-1; D not certain. CDR1 SGHRS and CDR2 YFSETQ come from the germline V gene. The CDR3 sequence is 14 residues long. V shed 0 bases and J shed 1 base, with 7 bases lying between them.

A note on this clonotype: The germline gene is not matched at one end of the junction; a read error may be the cause. CDR3: CVSSEWTGNNEQFF. DNA of the CDR3: TGTGTCAGCAGTGAATGGACAGGGAACAATGAGCAGTTCTTC. The rearrangement links TRBV2 to TRBJ2-1; 8 bases are a match to TRBD1. Germline V CDR1 and CDR2: SNHLY, FYNNEI. The CDR3 covers 14 residues.

The rearrangement joins TRBV11-2 to TRBJ2-1; TRBD1 is a possible D gene (7 bases). CDR1 and CDR2 (germline): SGHAT, FQNNGV. The ends were cut back, 2 bases at V and 9 bases at J, with 14 bases in the middle. CDR3 size: 14 residues. The CDR3 region is CASSLRPQGGEQFF. Written as DNA, the CDR3 is TGTGCCAGCAGCTTAAGACCCCAGGGGGGTGAGCAGTTCTTC.

This clonotype turned up a few times. This sequence joins TRBV20-1 and TRBJ1-2; TRBD1 aligns across 7 bases. The J segment lost 4 bases and the V segment lost 0 bases, leaving 2 bases of the junction unmatched. In germline, CDR1 is DFQATT, CDR2 SNEGSKA (reference sequence). The CDR3 extends over 13 amino acids. The CDR3 loop reads CSARDRTGYGYTF. The DNA for the CDR3 is TGCAGTGCTAGAGATAGGACAGGCTATGGCTACACCTTC.

The chain recombines TRBV20-1 with TRBJ2-7; 9 nucleotides match TRBD1. This CDR3 spans 14 amino acids. The germline CDR1 and CDR2 sequences are DFQATT and SNEGSKA (reference sequence). The CDR3 loop is CSARAGDRAYEQYF. The DNA for the CDR3 is TGCAGCGCCAGGGCCGGGGACAGGGCATACGAGCAGTACTTC.

In this sample, this clonotype turned up once. The V gene is TRBV6-6, the J gene TRBJ2-5, with a tentative D call TRBD2 (6 bases). The CDR3 is 15 amino acids. V gave up 5 bases and J gave up 4 bases, with 17 bases separating them. Germline V gene data show CDR1 as MNHNY and CDR2 as SVGAGI (reference sequence). The CDR3 region is CASSGSLGGGETQYF. The CDR3 region has the DNA TGTGCCAGCAGTGGTTCCCTGGGGGGAGGAGAGACCCAGTACTTC.

J is TRBJ1-1 and V is TRBV29-1; D is unclear. This CDR3 is built from 11 residues. Germline CDR1 SQVTM, CDR2 ANQGSEA. V lost 1 base and J 5 bases, leaving 5 bases between the germline ends. The CDR3 nucleotides read TGCAGCGTTGAAGTGGGGACTGAAGCTTTCTTT. Translation: CSVEVGTEAFF.

This clonotype was seen a handful of times. This chain links TRBV6-5 with TRBJ2-1, with 8 bases matching TRBD2. J was trimmed by 6 bases and V by 4 bases; bases with no gene match: 11. The V gene's germline CDR1 is MNHEY and CDR2 SVGAGI. CDR3 length: 16 amino acids. Here the CDR3 reads CASSSPGLGPFNEQFF. CDR3 nucleotides: TGTGCCAGCAGTTCACCGGGACTAGGTCCTTTCAATGAGCAGTTCTTC.

The chain joins TRBV11-2 to TRBJ2-1; D might be TRBD2 (7 bases). The germline V gene encodes CDR1 SGHAT and CDR2 FQNNGV. CDR3 length: 14 amino acids. V was shortened by 6 bases and J by 7 bases, with 16 bases between the two germline ends. The CDR3 nucleotides are TGTGCCAGCAGAATATGGGGGGGGGCAAATGAGCAGTTCTTC. Its translation: CASRIWGGANEQFF.

The chain is built from TRBV5-1 and TRBJ1-2, with D tentatively TRBD1 (6 bases). The V end was cut by 0 bases, the J end by 8 bases, with 14 bases between. Looked up from germline, CDR1 is SGHRS and CDR2 is YFSETQ. This CDR3 contains 14 residues. The CDR3 sequence: CASSLVAGAKGYTF. The CDR3 bases are TGCGCCAGCAGCTTGGTTGCAGGGGCCAAAGGCTACACCTTC.

This clonotype was seen once. This chain joins TRBV7-3 and TRBJ2-3; 8 positions match TRBD2. This CDR3 contains 15 residues. V shed 5 bases, J shed 2 bases, and the junction held 6 bases outside the gene matches. Germline V gene data show CDR1 as SGHTA and CDR2 as FQGTGA. The CDR3: CASSQLAAATDTQYF. Here the CDR3 DNA reads TGTGCCAGCAGCCAACTAGCGGCCGCCACAGATACGCAGTATTTT. The full variable domain, with the rest looked up from reference TRBV7-3 and TRBJ2-3, is GAGVSQTPSNKVTEKGKYVELRCDPISGHTALYWYRQSLGQGPEFLIYFQGTGAADDSGLPNDRFFAVRPEGSVSTLKIQRTERGDSAVYLCASSQLAAATDTQYFGPGTRLTVL.

A few counts support this clonotype. V gene TRBV5-1 combines with J gene TRBJ2-1, with D possibly TRBD2 on 6 matching bases. V lost 7 bases and J lost 6, with 11 bases in between. CDR3 size: 12 residues. In germline, CDR1 is SGHRS, CDR2 YFSETQ. The CDR3 region has the DNA TGCGCCAGCCATCCGGAGGGCAATGAGCAGTTCTTC. Its translation is CASHPEGNEQFF.